Reported below is one T cell receptor beta chain. Antigen specificity is unknown. The donors were in the approximately 120-subject validation cohort; that cohort was separate from the approximately 700-subject first cohort. This specimen comes from a study of cytomegalovirus exposure and HLA in healthy donors. Points from the study as a whole: The CMV antigen specificity of three CMV-associated chains was confirmed through in vitro analysis.

Sequencing used immunoSEQ multiplex PCR; TCRdb keeps in-frame clones, though not all of them. The sample includes 150,000 or so clones, around 84% of them seen just once. V was cut by 4 bases and J by 0 bases, with 8 bases left in between. The CDR3 sequence is 14 residues long. Per the germline V gene, CDR1 is SNHLY and CDR2 is FYNNEI. This TCR was sampled from a human donor in good health. This sequence joins TRBV2 and TRBJ2-3; no firm D call. The sample comprised PBMCs. The CDR3 coding sequence is TGTGCCAGCAGTGCCCTGGCTAGCACAGATACGCAGTATTTT. Its protein is CASSALASTDTQYF.